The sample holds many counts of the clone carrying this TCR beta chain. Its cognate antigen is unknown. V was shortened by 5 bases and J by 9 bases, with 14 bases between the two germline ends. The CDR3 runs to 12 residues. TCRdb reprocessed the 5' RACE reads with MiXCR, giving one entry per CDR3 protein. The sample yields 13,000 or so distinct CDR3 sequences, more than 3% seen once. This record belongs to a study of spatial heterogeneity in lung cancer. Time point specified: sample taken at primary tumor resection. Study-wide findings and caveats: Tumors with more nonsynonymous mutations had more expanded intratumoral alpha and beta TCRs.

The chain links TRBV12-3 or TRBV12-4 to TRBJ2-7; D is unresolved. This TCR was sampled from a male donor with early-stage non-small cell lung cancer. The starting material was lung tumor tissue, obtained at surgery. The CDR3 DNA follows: TGTGCCAGCAGTGGACGGTTAGGCGGGCAGTACTTC. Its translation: CASSGRLGGQYF.